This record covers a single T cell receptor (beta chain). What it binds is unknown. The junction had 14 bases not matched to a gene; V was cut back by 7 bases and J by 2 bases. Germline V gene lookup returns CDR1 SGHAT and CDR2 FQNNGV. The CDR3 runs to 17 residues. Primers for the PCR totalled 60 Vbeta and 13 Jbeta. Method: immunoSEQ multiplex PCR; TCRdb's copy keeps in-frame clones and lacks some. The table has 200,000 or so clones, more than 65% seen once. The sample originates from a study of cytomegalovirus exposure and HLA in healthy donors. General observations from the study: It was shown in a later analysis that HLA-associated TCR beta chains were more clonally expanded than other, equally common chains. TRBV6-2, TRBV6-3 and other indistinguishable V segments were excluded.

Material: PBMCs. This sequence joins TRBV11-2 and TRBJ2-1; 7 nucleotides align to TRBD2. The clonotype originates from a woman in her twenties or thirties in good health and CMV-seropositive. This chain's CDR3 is CASTPGGVGGPYNEQFF. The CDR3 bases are TGTGCCAGCACCCCAGGTGGTGTGGGAGGGCCCTACAATGAGCAGTTCTTC. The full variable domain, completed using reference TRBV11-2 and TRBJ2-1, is EAGVAQSPRYKIIEKRQSVAFWCNPISGHATLYWYQQILGQGPKLLIQFQNNGVVDDSQLPKDRFSAERLKGVDSTLKIQPAKLEDSAVYLCASTPGGVGGPYNEQFFGPGTRLTVL.